Given below is one T cell receptor beta chain in context. Its antigen remains unknown. In TCRdb, the reads were re-called with MiXCR into one record per CDR3 protein. Of nearly 650,000 distinct CDR3 sequences listed, approximately 24% are singletons. This specimen belongs to a study of T cell repertoires in cytomegalovirus infection. On the study more broadly: Public TCR beta signatures marked donors with CMV infection and the matching HLA.

General study points: Clonotypes of TCR beta that were HLA-C-restricted and CMV-specific dominated the ex vivo response. People with CMV and the relevant HLA were identified by cumulative public TCR beta family frequency.

V lost 5 bases and J lost 8, with 18 bases in between. This CDR3 is 14 amino acids long. Germline values: CDR1 SGHVS, CDR2 FNYEAQ. Sequenced material: CD8+ T cells from PBMCs. The clonotype comes from a human donor in good health (CMV status not recorded). Some clones in this sample may be carry-over from other donors' samples. The chain combines TRBV7-6 with TRBJ1-1; D remains unclear. CDR3 nucleotides: TGTGCCAGCAGCGGGGATACCGGGCTTCGGGAAGCTTTCTTT. Translated, it gives CASSGDTGLREAFF.